These T cell receptor beta chains were read from a single sample in a study of shared clonotypes between healthy human individuals. Only in-frame clones appear in the TCRdb table, and some are missing; sequencing was by immunoSEQ multiplex PCR. The top ten clones hold about 33% of a sample with about 690,000 clones, 90% of them seen once. Material for sequencing was memory CD8+ T cells from PBMCs. The receptors shown here come from a man between 18 and 29 years old in good health. Some clones in this sample may be carry-over from other donors' samples. Each CDR3 is given with its conserved first and last residue. A D gene is named only where the DNA matches it firmly. Rows may omit the clone size; those that give it use once, few, many or a size class.

TRBJ2-1 NA TRBV11-3 TRBD2 TGTGCCAGCAGCGGGGGACTAGCGGGAGCCCACAATGAGCAGTTCTTC CASSGGLAGAHNEQFF
TRBJ2-1 NA TRBV18 TRBD1 TGTGCCAGCTCACTCTACTACCCGGGACAGGGAGACAATGAGCAGTTCTTC CASSLYYPGQGDNEQFF
TRBJ2-1 many TRBV6-6 TRBD2 TGTGCCAGCACCCGAGCGGGAGGGTTTTACAATGAGCAGTTCTTC CASTRAGGFYNEQFF
TRBJ2-4 NA TRBV5-6 TRBD2 TGTGCCAGCAGCCCGGCGGGGGGGAACATTCAGTACTTC CASSPAGGNIQYF
TRBJ2-7 once TRBV5-1 TRBD1 TGCGCCAGCAGCCCTTCAAGGACAGGGGAATTGGGCTACGAGCAGTACTTC CASSPSRTGELGYEQYF
TRBJ2-1 NA TRBV7-2 NA TGTGCCAGCAGCCCCTTGGAGGGCGCCTCCTACAATGAGCAGTTCTTC CASSPLEGASYNEQFF
TRBJ2-2 NA TRBV4-1 TRBD2 TGCGCCAGCAGCCCGGGACTAGCAGTGGGCGGGGAGCTGTTTTTT CASSPGLAVGGELFF
TRBJ2-1 NA TRBV9 NA TGTGCCAGCAGCGTAGCCAATGGGATTAACAATGAGCAGTTCTTC CASSVANGINNEQFF
TRBJ2-5 NA TRBV9 NA TGTGCCAGCAGCGTAGAACACAGGTCCTATCAAGAGACCCAGTACTTC CASSVEHRSYQETQYF
TRBJ2-2 NA TRBV11-2 NA TGTGCCACCTGGAGCACCGGGGAGCTGTTTTTT CATWSTGELFF
TRBJ1-1 NA TRBV7-6 NA TGTGCCAGCAGCTTAGTAATGGGTCAAATGAACACTGAAGCTTTCTTT CASSLVMGQMNTEAFF
TRBJ2-3 once TRBV9 NA TGTGCCAGCAGCCTCCCGATAGGAACAGATACGCAGTATTTT CASSLPIGTDTQYF
TRBJ2-3 NA TRBV15 TRBD1 TGTGCCACCAGCCCCCCGGGGCAGGGGGAGGATACGCAGTATTTT CATSPPGQGEDTQYF
TRBJ2-7 NA TRBV30 NA TGTGCCTGGAGTCCTAGCTCCTACGAGCAGTACTTC CAWSPSSYEQYF
TRBJ2-1 NA TRBV27 NA TGTGCCAGCAGCTTCGCGCTGGGCTACAATGAGCAGTTCTTC CASSFALGYNEQFF
TRBJ2-3 NA TRBV7-9 NA TGTGCCAGCAGCTTAGGGGGGGCCATTAGCACAGATACGCAGTATTTT CASSLGGAISTDTQYF
TRBJ2-1 NA TRBV7-6 TRBD2 TGTGCCAGCAGCTTAGTAGCGCGGCTAGCGGGAGGCTCTTACAATGAGCAGTTCTTC CASSLVARLAGGSYNEQFF